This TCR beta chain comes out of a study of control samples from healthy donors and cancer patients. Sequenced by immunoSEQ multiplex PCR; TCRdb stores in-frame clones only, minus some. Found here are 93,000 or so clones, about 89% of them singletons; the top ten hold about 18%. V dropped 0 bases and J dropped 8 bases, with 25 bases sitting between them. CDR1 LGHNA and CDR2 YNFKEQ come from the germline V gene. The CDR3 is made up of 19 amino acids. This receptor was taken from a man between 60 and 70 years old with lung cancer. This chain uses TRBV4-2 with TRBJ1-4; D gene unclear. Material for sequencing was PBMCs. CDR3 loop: CASSQDHSVSAGSREKLFF. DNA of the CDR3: TGTGCCAGCAGCCAAGATCACTCGGTCTCAGCGGGGTCTAGAGAAAAACTGTTTTTT.